The T cell receptor (beta chain) described here comes from a study of regulatory T cells in long-lasting Graves disease. The time point denotes: newly diagnosed GD, antithyroid drugs for less than 3 months. Following extraction of RNA from PBMCs, that RNA was used to make the TCR library. All patients originated from an endocrinology department located in Xi'an, China. Staff took around 9.7 milliliters of peripheral blood and put it into EDTA tubes. V dropped 3 bases and J dropped 2 bases, with 11 bases sitting between them. The CDR3 is 15 residues long. Library construction for TCR beta used iRepertoire HTBI primers and Arm-PCR of CDR3 regions. TCRdb recomputed calls from the multiplex PCR reads with MiXCR, one row per CDR3 protein. Altogether about 350,000 distinct CDR3 sequences are present, roughly 15% being singletons, with the ten largest covering 20%. The same data also went into a second study, on T cells in Graves' hyperthyroidism and ophthalmopathy. That investigation notes: TCR CDR3 regions were first amplified by RT-PCR with HTBI primers.

The chain combines TRBV12-3 or TRBV12-4 with TRBJ2-1; either TRBD1 or TRBD2 may supply D (5 bases each). The sequencing here drew on peripheral blood mononuclear cells (PBMCs), taken at new diagnosis, from a patient treated with antithyroid drugs. This TCR derives from a woman younger than 30 with Graves disease. The CDR3: CASSFPQGAYNEQFF. CDR3 nucleotides: TGTGCCAGCAGTTTCCCCCAGGGAGCCTACAATGAGCAGTTCTTC.